This TCR beta chain was observed in a study of response to subunit inactivated influenza vaccine. Broader study findings: Authors suggested seasonal influenza vaccinations each recruit few new T cells.

This clonotype was seen a few times. The antigen remains undetermined. A single record per CDR3 protein comes from TCRdb applying MiXCR to the RT-PCR reads. The sample has 650,000 to 800,000 distinct CDR3 sequences, about 15% seen once; the top ten hold 5.5% to 7%. The sequencing used PBMCs from blood, collected less than 15 days before vaccination. The clonotype comes from a man aged 50 or older who received an inactivated influenza vaccine.

The chain's CDR3 is CASSLEVSFEEQYF. The CDR3 nucleotides read TGTGCCAGCAGCTTGGAGGTTAGCTTCGAAGAGCAGTACTTC. The chain employs TRBV5-6 and TRBJ2-7; D unclear. The V gene lost 0 bases and the J gene lost 7 bases, with 14 bases spanning the gap. The germline gives CDR1 SGHDT, CDR2 YYEEEE. The CDR3 sequence is 14 residues long. Looking up the rest from reference TRBV5-6 and TRBJ2-7 gives the full variable domain: DAGVTQSPTHLIKTRGQQVTLRCSPKSGHDTVSWYQQALGQGPQFIFQYYEEEERQRGNFPDRFSGHQFPNYSSELNVNALLLGDSALYLCASSLEVSFEEQYFGPGTRLTVT.